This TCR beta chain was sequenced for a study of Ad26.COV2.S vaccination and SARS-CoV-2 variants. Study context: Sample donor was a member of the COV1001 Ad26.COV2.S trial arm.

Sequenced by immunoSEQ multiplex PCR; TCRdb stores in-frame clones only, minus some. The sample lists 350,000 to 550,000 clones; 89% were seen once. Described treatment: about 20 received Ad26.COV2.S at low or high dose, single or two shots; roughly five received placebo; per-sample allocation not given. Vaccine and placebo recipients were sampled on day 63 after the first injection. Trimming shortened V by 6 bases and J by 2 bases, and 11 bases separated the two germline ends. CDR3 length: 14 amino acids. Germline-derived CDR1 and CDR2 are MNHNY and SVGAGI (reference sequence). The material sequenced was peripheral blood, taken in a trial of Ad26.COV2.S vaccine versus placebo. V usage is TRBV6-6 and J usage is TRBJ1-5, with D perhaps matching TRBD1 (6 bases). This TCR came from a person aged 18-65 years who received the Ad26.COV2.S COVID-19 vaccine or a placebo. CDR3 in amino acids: CASRNRVGNQPQHF. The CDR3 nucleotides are TGTGCCAGCAGAAACAGGGTGGGCAATCAGCCCCAGCATTTT.